The 31 T cell receptor beta chains below were found in one sample sequenced in a study of post-analysis software for immune sequencing data. Sequencing libraries made from TCR beta cDNA carried unique molecular identifiers. MiXCR was run by TCRdb on the PCR reads, yielding one entry per CDR3 protein. The sample has 350,000 to 450,000 distinct CDR3 sequences, approximately 33% seen once. Antigens of these TCRs are unknown. Findings and limits, study-wide: Patients used a few TRBV segments, including TRBV5-6, TRBV5-1 and TRBV20-1, more often than controls.

The sample was blood. These receptors came from a girl aged 5-17 years with multiple sclerosis.

The rearrangement links TRBV6-1 to TRBJ2-1; D ambiguous. The CDR3 runs to 12 residues. Germline values: CDR1 MNHNS, CDR2 SASEGT. V lost 5 bases to trimming and J lost 9 bases, with 11 bases between them. In nucleotides, the CDR3 is TGTGCCAGCAGTTACGGGCTTACTGAGCAGTTCTTC. It specifies CASSYGLTEQFF.

The V gene is TRBV12-3 or TRBV12-4, the J gene TRBJ2-7, with D perhaps TRBD1 or TRBD2 (5 bases each). The CDR3 length is 15 residues. V was shortened by 1 base and J by 0 bases, with 10 bases between the two germline ends. The CDR3 coding sequence is TGTGCCAGCAGTTTAGGCGCAGGGAGCTCCTACGAGCAGTACTTC. It specifies CASSLGAGSSYEQYF.

V usage is TRBV5-8 and J usage is TRBJ1-1, with 7 bases identical to TRBD1. The V gene's germline CDR1 is SGHTS and CDR2 YDEGEE. The CDR3 runs 15 residues. J lost 6 bases, V lost 6 bases, and 14 bases had no gene match. The CDR3 bases are TGTGCCAGCAACCTAGGAGGGCACAGGGGTCCTGAAGCTTTCTTT. It yields the protein CASNLGGHRGPEAFF.

The chain links TRBV7-2 to TRBJ2-4; 9 bases map to TRBD1. The J call may be faulty, since TRBJ2-7 better matches the DNA end. The CDR3 extends over 14 amino acids. CDR1 and CDR2 (germline): SGHTA, FQGNSA. The CDR3 is CASSFWDRVNEQYF. CDR3 sequence (DNA): TGTGCCAGCAGCTTCTGGGACAGGGTAAACGAGCAGTACTTC.

This chain connects TRBV7-9 to TRBJ2-3, with 7 bases that match TRBD2. CDR3 length equals 13 residues. The V segment lost 8 bases and the J segment 1 base; nucleotides outside the gene matches: 3. Looked up from germline, CDR1 is SEHNR and CDR2 is FQNEAQ (reference sequence). The CDR3 sequence: CASHLAGTDTQYF. CDR3 DNA sequence: TGTGCCAGCCATCTAGCGGGCACAGATACGCAGTATTTT.

This rearrangement joins TRBV6-2 or TRBV6-3 to TRBJ2-1; no clear D. Germline lookup yields CDR1 MNHEY and CDR2 SVGEGT. Trimming cost V 2 bases and J 6 bases, with 8 bases left between them. The CDR3 extends over 13 amino acids. CDR3: CASSYPETNEQFF. The CDR3 nucleotides are TGTGCCAGCAGTTACCCAGAAACCAATGAGCAGTTCTTC.

This clonotype was seen more than once but under ten times. This sequence joins TRBV5-1 and TRBJ2-5; 11 positions agree with TRBD2. CDR1 SGHRS and CDR2 YFSETQ come from the germline V gene. The trim removed 4 bases at V and 2 bases at J, leaving 10 bases unmatched. The CDR3 covers 17 residues. CDR3 sequence: CASSPYGIAGGQETQYF. The CDR3 DNA follows: TGCGCCAGCAGCCCGTATGGTATAGCGGGGGGGCAAGAGACCCAGTACTTC.

The chain couples TRBV7-9 to TRBJ1-5; 7 bases align to TRBD1. The CDR3 contains 15 residues. Per the germline V gene, CDR1 is SEHNR and CDR2 is FQNEAQ (reference sequence). J was trimmed by 6 bases and V by 2 bases; bases with no gene match: 7. Written as DNA, the CDR3 is TGTGCCAGCAGCTTATCGACAGGGCTAGGTCAGCCCCAGCATTTT. Protein sequence: CASSLSTGLGQPQHF.

This clonotype showed up just a few times. V usage is TRBV6-5 and J usage is TRBJ2-6; possibly TRBD1 for D (5 bases). Trimming pared 0 bases from V and 0 bases from J, leaving 12 bases between. The germline CDR1 and CDR2 sequences are MNHEY and SVGAGI. The CDR3 length is 18 residues. The CDR3 nucleotides are TGTGCCAGCAGTTACTCGTATATACAGGACTCTGGGGCCAACGTCCTGACTTTC. This gives the protein CASSYSYIQDSGANVLTF.

This clonotype was counted a few times. This chain joins TRBV3-1 and TRBJ2-5; D not certain. The J call may not be correct, given that the DNA end is closer to TRBJ2-7. Germline-derived CDR1 and CDR2 are LGHDT and YNNKEL (reference sequence). The CDR3 totals 15 residues. The CDR3 DNA reads TGTGCCAGCAGCCAAGATTACTCCCTCTATGACGAGCAGTACTTC. Translating it yields CASSQDYSLYDEQYF.

This chain connects TRBV7-2 to TRBJ1-1, with D possibly matching TRBD1 (6 bases). Per the germline V gene, CDR1 is SGHTA and CDR2 is FQGNSA. V lost 3 bases and J lost 4, with 12 bases in between. There are 14 residues in the CDR3. The CDR3 spells CASSFRRGGTEAFF. In DNA form, the CDR3 reads TGTGCCAGCAGCTTCCGGAGGGGGGGCACTGAAGCTTTCTTT.

The sample holds a few counts of this clonotype. The chain couples TRBV7-9 to TRBJ2-5, with a tentative D call TRBD2 (6 bases). The end of the DNA aligns better with TRBJ2-7, so the J call may be wrong. This CDR3 spans 13 amino acids. Per germline, CDR1 SEHNR and CDR2 FQNEAQ (reference sequence). CDR3 in amino acids: CASSAQGLGEQYF. In DNA form, the CDR3 reads TGTGCCAGCAGCGCCCAGGGACTGGGCGAGCAGTACTTC.

J is TRBJ1-5 and V is TRBV20-1; 8 positions match TRBD1. This CDR3 contains 15 residues. The germline CDR1 and CDR2 sequences are DFQATT and SNEGSKA (reference sequence). V shed 3 bases, J shed 6 bases, and the junction held 10 bases outside the gene matches. CDR3 amino acids: CSARAPGGFGQPQHF. The CDR3 nucleotides read TGCAGTGCTAGGGCCCCAGGGGGCTTCGGTCAGCCCCAGCATTTT.

The rearrangement links TRBV18 to TRBJ2-5; possibly TRBD2 for D (5 bases). The CDR3 length is 14 residues. The germline CDR1 and CDR2 sequences are KGHSH and LQKENI. The ends were cut back, 6 bases at V and 10 bases at J, with 21 bases in the middle. The CDR3 DNA follows: TGTGCCAGCTCCGACCAAGAATCAGGAGGCAGCCAGTACTTC. It yields the protein CASSDQESGGSQYF.

In its sample, this clonotype was seen a few times. The chain couples TRBV6-2 or TRBV6-3 to TRBJ2-4; TRBD1 or TRBD2 may be the D gene (5 bases each). The CDR3 runs 19 residues. V was clipped by 6 bases and J by 0 bases, with 24 bases between them. The V gene's germline CDR1 is MNHEY and CDR2 SVGEGT. CDR3 amino acids: CASSPFGGRERLAKNIQYF. In nucleotides, the CDR3 is TGTGCCAGCAGCCCCTTTGGGGGTAGAGAGCGTCTAGCCAAAAACATTCAGTACTTC.

This clonotype was found a few times. This rearrangement joins TRBV12-3 or TRBV12-4 to TRBJ2-3; D perhaps matches TRBD1 (5 bases). The CDR3 totals 15 residues. The V end was cut by 6 bases, the J end by 5 bases, with 18 bases between. The CDR3 DNA reads TGTGCCAGCAGAGGGGTGCAGGGTTGGGGAGATACGCAGTATTTT. Its translation: CASRGVQGWGDTQYF.

This clonotype occurred a few times. V is TRBV20-1 and J is TRBJ2-7; D is possibly TRBD2 (5 bases). The J call could be wrong; TRBJ2-5 is a better fit for the DNA end. Germline loops: CDR1 DFQATT, CDR2 SNEGSKA (reference sequence). CDR3 size: 13 residues. CDR3 residues: CSASGSPEETQYF. In DNA form, the CDR3 reads TGCAGTGCTTCGGGATCCCCGGAGGAGACCCAGTACTTC.

Concerning this clonotype itself: As the CDR3 is not closed by the conserved phenylalanine or tryptophan, this likely results from a read error. This rearrangement joins TRBV9 to TRBJ2-2; D is uncertain. The V gene lost 0 bases and the J gene lost 6 bases, with 6 bases spanning the gap. Germline V gene data show CDR1 as SGDLS and CDR2 as YYNGEE. This CDR3 comprises 13 residues. The CDR3 here is CASSVGPAGELFC. The CDR3 region has the DNA TGTGCCAGCAGCGTAGGGCCGGCCGGGGAGCTGTTTTGT.

This clonotype was observed a few times. The J gene is TRBJ2-1, the V gene TRBV2; tentative D call: TRBD2 (5 bases). CDR1 is SNHLY and CDR2 is FYNNEI in the germline V gene. The V gene lost 2 bases and the J gene lost 2 bases, with 10 bases spanning the gap. The CDR3 loop spans 15 amino acids. CDR3 DNA: TGTGCCAGCAGTGAACGTACGACTACCTACAATGAGCAGTTCTTC. Translated, it gives CASSERTTTYNEQFF.

This clonotype was recorded at least ten times. The gene calls are TRBV12-3 or TRBV12-4 and TRBJ1-2; D unresolved. V lost 2 bases, J lost 2 bases, and 0 bases lay in between. The CDR3 runs to 11 residues. The CDR3 bases are TGTGCCAGCAGTTTAAACTATGGCTACACCTTC. Encoded protein: CASSLNYGYTF.

Only a few counts were recorded for this clonotype. V usage is TRBV2 and J usage is TRBJ2-1, with D unresolved. V was cut by 2 bases and J by 3 bases, with 11 bases left in between. Germline loops: CDR1 SNHLY, CDR2 FYNNEI. The CDR3 sequence is 15 residues long. CDR3 residues: CASSESTQRYNEQFF. CDR3 DNA sequence: TGTGCCAGCAGTGAAAGTACCCAGCGCTACAATGAGCAGTTCTTC.

The DNA for the CDR3 is TGTGCCAGCAGCCAAGACTACGCCACCCAGTACTTC. Translated, it gives CASSQDYATQYF. The chain carries TRBV3-1 and TRBJ2-5; D is ambiguous. Trimming took off 0 bases at V and 8 bases at J, with 7 bases between the two ends. The CDR3 has 12 amino acids. Per the germline V gene, CDR1 is LGHDT and CDR2 is YNNKEL (reference sequence).

The genes are TRBV7-9 and TRBJ1-2, with 10 bases that match TRBD1. Germline CDR1 is SEHNR and CDR2 is FQNEAQ (reference sequence). CDR3 length equals 17 residues. V lost 5 bases and J lost 4; bases outside the gene matches: 13. The CDR3 loop reads CASSTGQGILLGYGYTF. For the CDR3, the DNA is TGTGCCAGCAGCACGGGACAGGGGATCCTCCTAGGCTATGGCTACACCTTC. Full variable domain (missing parts from reference TRBV7-9 and TRBJ1-2): DTGVSQNPRHKITKRGQNVTFRCDPISEHNRLYWYRQTLGQGPEFLTYFQNEAQLEKSRLLSDRFSAERPKGSFSTLEIQRTEQGDSAMYLCASSTGQGILLGYGYTFGSGTRLTVV.

CDR3 residues: CASSPLVLVPRAGTNYGYTF. For the CDR3, the DNA is TGTGCCAGCAGCCCCCTGGTTCTGGTCCCAAGGGCGGGGACAAACTATGGCTACACCTTC. The V gene is TRBV3-1, the J gene TRBJ1-2; weak D call: TRBD1 (6 bases). Looked up from germline, CDR1 is LGHDT and CDR2 is YNNKEL (reference sequence). Trimming removed 4 bases at V and 2 bases at J, with 29 bases between. CDR3 length: 20 residues.

The V and J genes are TRBV28 and TRBJ2-5; 12 bases match TRBD2. The CDR3 runs to 18 residues. Per the germline V gene, CDR1 is MDHEN and CDR2 is SYDVKM. Unmatched junction bases numbered 15, after V lost 5 bases and J lost 5 bases. In nucleotides, the CDR3 is TGTGCCAGCAGTCCACGACTAGCGGGGGACATTTGGAGGGAGACCCAGTACTTC. The encoded protein is CASSPRLAGDIWRETQYF.

The chain employs TRBV20-1 and TRBJ1-2, with TRBD1 matching over 7 bases. The length of the CDR3 is 11 residues. Trimming removed 6 bases from V and 12 bases from J; junction bases left unmatched: 10. Germline V gene sequence: CDR1 DFQATT, CDR2 SNEGSKA (reference sequence). The CDR3 region is CSAYTGVGHTF. The CDR3 DNA follows: TGCAGTGCCTATACAGGGGTAGGGCACACCTTC.

J is TRBJ1-2 and V is TRBV3-1, with D possibly TRBD1 on 6 matching bases. The CDR3 contains 13 residues. Germline values: CDR1 LGHDT, CDR2 YNNKEL (reference sequence). V was shortened by 4 bases and J by 5 bases, with 11 bases between the two germline ends. The CDR3 loop reads CASSLRQAYGYTF. CDR3 nucleotides: TGTGCCAGCAGCCTTAGACAGGCATATGGCTACACCTTC. Full variable domain (remainder filled in from reference TRBV3-1 and TRBJ1-2): DTAVSQTPKYLVTQMGNDKSIKCEQNLGHDTMYWYKQDSKKFLKIMFSYNNKELIINETVPNRFSPKSPDKAHLNLHINSLELGDSAVYFCASSLRQAYGYTFGSGTRLTVV.

The chain joins TRBV7-9 to TRBJ2-7, with D unclear. There are 14 residues in the CDR3. The germline V and J ends were trimmed by 4 bases and 2 bases, with 12 bases remaining between them. Per the germline V gene, CDR1 is SEHNR and CDR2 is FQNEAQ (reference sequence). The DNA for the CDR3 is TGTGCCAGCAGCTCTCGCAGGAGCACCTACGAGCAGTACTTC. Translated, it gives CASSSRRSTYEQYF.

The chain is built from TRBV27 and TRBJ1-4; the match to TRBD1 covers 8 bases. Germline trimming cut 5 bases from V and 5 bases from J; bases unmatched to any gene: 13. The CDR3 runs to 17 residues. Germline V gives CDR1 MNHEY, CDR2 SMNVEV (reference sequence). In nucleotides, the CDR3 is TGTGCCAGCAGTGTCGGGACAGGCTTCGGGGTAAATGAAAAACTGTTTTTT. It encodes CASSVGTGFGVNEKLFF.

This clonotype was recorded a few times. V gene TRBV5-1 combines with J gene TRBJ2-3; perhaps TRBD1 as D (6 bases). The CDR3 covers 15 residues. Looked up from germline, CDR1 is SGHRS and CDR2 is YFSETQ. V shed 3 bases and J shed 5 bases, with 16 bases lying between them. CDR3: CASSSGTLKRDTQYF. CDR3 nucleotides: TGCGCCAGCAGCTCCGGGACACTTAAGAGAGATACGCAGTATTTT.

The V call is TRBV30, the J call TRBJ2-3, with 9 bases lining up with TRBD2. The CDR3 covers 16 residues. Germline V CDR1 and CDR2: GTSNPN, SVGIG (reference sequence). The trim removed 3 bases at V and 0 bases at J, leaving 7 bases unmatched. The chain's CDR3 is CAWRTSGSLSTDTQYF. The CDR3 coding sequence is TGTGCCTGGAGGACTAGCGGAAGCCTTAGCACAGATACGCAGTATTTT. Full variable domain (remainder filled in from reference TRBV30 and TRBJ2-3): SQTIHQWPATLVQPVGSPLSLECTVEGTSNPNLYWYRQAAGRGLQLLFYSVGIGQISSEVPQNLSASRPQDRQFILSSKKLLLSDSGFYLCAWRTSGSLSTDTQYFGPGTRLTVL.